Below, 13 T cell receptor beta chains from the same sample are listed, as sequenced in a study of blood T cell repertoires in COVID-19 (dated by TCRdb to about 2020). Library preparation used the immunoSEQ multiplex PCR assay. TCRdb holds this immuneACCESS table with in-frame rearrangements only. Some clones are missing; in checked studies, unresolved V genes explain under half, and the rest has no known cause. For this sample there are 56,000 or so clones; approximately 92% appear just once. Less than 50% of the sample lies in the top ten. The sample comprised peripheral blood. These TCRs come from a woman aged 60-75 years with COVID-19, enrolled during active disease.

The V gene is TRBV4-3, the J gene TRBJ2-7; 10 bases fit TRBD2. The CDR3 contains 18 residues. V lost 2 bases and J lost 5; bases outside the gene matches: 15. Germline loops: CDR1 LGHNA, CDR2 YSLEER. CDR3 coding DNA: TGCGCCAGCAGCCAACGTAGGCAAGCGGGAGGGCCCGAGGACGAGCAGTACTTC. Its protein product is CASSQRRQAGGPEDEQYF.

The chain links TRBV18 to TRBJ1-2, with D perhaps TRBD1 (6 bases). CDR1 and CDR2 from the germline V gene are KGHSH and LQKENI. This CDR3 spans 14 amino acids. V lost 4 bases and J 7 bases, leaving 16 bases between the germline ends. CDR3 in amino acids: CASSQQEDSSGYTF. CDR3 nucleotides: TGTGCCAGCTCACAACAAGAGGACAGTAGTGGCTACACCTTC. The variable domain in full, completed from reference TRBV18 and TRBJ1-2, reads NAGVMQNPRHLVRRRGQEARLRCSPMKGHSHVYWYRQLPEEGLKFMVYLQKENIIDESGMPKERFSAEFPKEGPSILRIQQVVRGDSAAYFCASSQQEDSSGYTFGSGTRLTVV.

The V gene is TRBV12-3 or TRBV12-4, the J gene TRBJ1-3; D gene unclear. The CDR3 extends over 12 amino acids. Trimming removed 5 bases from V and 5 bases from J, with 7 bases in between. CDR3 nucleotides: TGTGCCAGCAGTAGGAGTCGAAACACCATATATTTT. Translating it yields CASSRSRNTIYF.

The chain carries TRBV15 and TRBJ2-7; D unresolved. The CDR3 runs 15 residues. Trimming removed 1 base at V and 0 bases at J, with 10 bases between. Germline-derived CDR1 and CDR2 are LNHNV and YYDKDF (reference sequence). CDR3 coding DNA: TGTGCCACCAGCAGAGTGGTCCTGAGCTCCTACGAGCAGTACTTC. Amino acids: CATSRVVLSSYEQYF.

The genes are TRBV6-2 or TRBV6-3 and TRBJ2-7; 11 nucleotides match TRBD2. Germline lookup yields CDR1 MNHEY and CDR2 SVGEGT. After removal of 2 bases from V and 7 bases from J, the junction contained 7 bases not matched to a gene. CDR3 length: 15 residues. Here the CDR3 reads CASSYPPSGRREQYF. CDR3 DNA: TGTGCCAGCAGTTACCCTCCTAGCGGGAGGAGAGAGCAGTACTTC.

CDR3 bases: TGTGCCAGCACCTCCTGGGGGACAGGCATTAATTCACCCCTCCACTTT. Encoded protein: CASTSWGTGINSPLHF. V usage is TRBV28 and J usage is TRBJ1-6; 8 nucleotides line up with TRBD1. V lost 7 bases to trimming and J lost 6 bases; unmatched junction nucleotides: 11. Germline V lookup: CDR1 MDHEN, CDR2 SYDVKM. The CDR3 extends over 16 amino acids.

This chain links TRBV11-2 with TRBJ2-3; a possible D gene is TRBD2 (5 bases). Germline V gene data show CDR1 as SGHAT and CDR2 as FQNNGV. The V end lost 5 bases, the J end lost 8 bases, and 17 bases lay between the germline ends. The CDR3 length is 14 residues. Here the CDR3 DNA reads TGTGCCAGCAGCCTCCGATCGGGATCGGCTACGCAGTATTTT. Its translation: CASSLRSGSATQYF.

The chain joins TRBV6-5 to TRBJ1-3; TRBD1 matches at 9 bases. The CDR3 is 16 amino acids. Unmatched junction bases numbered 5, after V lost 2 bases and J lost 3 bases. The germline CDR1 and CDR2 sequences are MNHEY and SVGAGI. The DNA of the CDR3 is TGTGCCAGCAGTTACCACCCGGGACAGGGTGGAAACACCATATATTTT. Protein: CASSYHPGQGGNTIYF.

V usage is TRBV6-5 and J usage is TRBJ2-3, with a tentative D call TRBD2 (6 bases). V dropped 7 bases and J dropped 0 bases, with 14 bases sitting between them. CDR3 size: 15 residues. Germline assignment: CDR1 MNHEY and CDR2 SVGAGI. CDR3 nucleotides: TGTGCCAGCACCGAACGGGGGAGGAGCACAGATACGCAGTATTTT. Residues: CASTERGRSTDTQYF.

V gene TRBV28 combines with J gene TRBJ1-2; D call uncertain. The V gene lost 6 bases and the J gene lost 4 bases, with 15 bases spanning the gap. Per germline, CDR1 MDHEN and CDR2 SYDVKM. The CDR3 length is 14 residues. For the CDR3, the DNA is TGTGCCAGCAGCCCTCTGGCCGACTCCTATGGCTACACCTTC. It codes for CASSPLADSYGYTF.

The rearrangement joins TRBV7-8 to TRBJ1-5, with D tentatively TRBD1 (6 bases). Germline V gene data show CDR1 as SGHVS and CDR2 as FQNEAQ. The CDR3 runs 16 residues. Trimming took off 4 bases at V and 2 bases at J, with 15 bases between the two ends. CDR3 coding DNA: TGTGCCAGCAGCTCCGCCCGGGACATAGGCAATCAGCCCCAGCATTTT. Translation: CASSSARDIGNQPQHF.

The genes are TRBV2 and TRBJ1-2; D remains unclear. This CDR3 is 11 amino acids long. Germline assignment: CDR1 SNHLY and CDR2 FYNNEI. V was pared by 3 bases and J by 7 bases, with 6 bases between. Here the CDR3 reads CASSEEGGYTF. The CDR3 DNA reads TGTGCCAGCAGTGAGGAGGGTGGCTACACCTTC. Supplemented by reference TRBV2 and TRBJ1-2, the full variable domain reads EPEVTQTPSHQVTQMGQEVILRCVPISNHLYFYWYRQILGQKVEFLVSFYNNEISEKSEIFDDQFSVERPDGSNFTLKIRSTKLEDSAMYFCASSEEGGYTFGSGTRLTVV.

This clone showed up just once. DNA for the CDR3: TGTGCCAGAAGCGTCTGCAGGGGGCCAGACTCTGGAAACACCATATATTTT. Amino acids: CARSVCRGPDSGNTIYF. The chain has TRBV7-5 and TRBJ1-3; the table calls TRBD1, which could not be checked here. TRBV7-5 is a pseudogene segment. The CDR3 runs to 17 residues.